The 27 T cell receptor beta chains in this list originate from one sample, sequenced in a study of cytotoxic CD8 clonotypes in ibrutinib-treated CLL (dated by TCRdb to about 2021). Libraries were prepared through the immunoSEQ multiplex PCR assay. Sourced from immuneACCESS, this table was stored by TCRdb with only in-frame sequences that have V and J called. A share of the clones is absent; for the studies checked, an unresolved V gene accounts for under half, and the remainder has no known explanation. Recorded for this sample are 200,000 or so clones; just over 70% of them occurred a single time. The ten top clones hold around 5.9% of the sample. The sample's time point label, in plain terms: eleven to twelve months on ibrutinib. This specimen consisted of PBMCs, obtained after 12 months of ibrutinib treatment. The source is a human donor with chronic lymphocytic leukemia.

This chain uses TRBV19 with TRBJ1-6; 7 bases map to TRBD1. Germline CDR1 and CDR2: LNHDA and SQIVND (reference sequence). V lost 7 bases, J lost 2 bases, and 8 bases stayed unmatched. This CDR3 has 16 amino acids. CDR3 nucleotides: TGTGCCAGTACCCCTACAGGGGTTGCCTATAATTCACCCCTCCACTTT. Translating it yields CASTPTGVAYNSPLHF.

In this sample, this clone turned up a few times. The rearrangement uses TRBV4-2 and TRBJ1-2, with D unclear. Between the trimmed V and J ends, which lost 1 base and 8 bases, there was a span of 8 bases. Germline assignment: CDR1 LGHNA and CDR2 YNFKEQ. The CDR3 runs to 12 residues. The CDR3 DNA reads as TGTGCCAGCAGCCAAGCCGGGGAAGGCTACACCTTC. Amino acids: CASSQAGEGYTF.

This chain joins TRBV7-8 and TRBJ1-5; no reliable D call. Germline CDR1 and CDR2: SGHVS and FQNEAQ. The CDR3 is 14 amino acids. Trimming removed 2 bases at V and 5 bases at J, with 10 bases between. As DNA, the CDR3 is TGTGCCAGCAGCTTAAAGTTGGGCGATCAGCCCCAGCATTTT. This translates into CASSLKLGDQPQHF.

Only a few counts were recorded for this clone. The rearrangement joins TRBV20-1 to TRBJ1-2; D gene unclear. CDR1 and CDR2 (germline): DFQATT, SNEGSKA (reference sequence). The CDR3 is 8 residues long. V lost 5 bases to trimming and J lost 8 bases, with 3 bases between them. CDR3 residues: CSARGYTF. The DNA for the CDR3 is TGCAGTGCTCGGGGCTACACCTTC.

The chain uses TRBV28 and TRBJ1-3, with 9 bases fitting TRBD1. CDR1 and CDR2 (germline): MDHEN, SYDVKM. V lost 4 bases to trimming and J lost 3 bases; unmatched junction nucleotides: 7. The CDR3 has 16 amino acids. The CDR3 sequence: CASSSEGQGYGNTIYF. CDR3 coding DNA: TGTGCCAGCAGTTCCGAGGGACAGGGTTATGGAAACACCATATATTTT.

The CDR3: CASSSVWTLDNYGYTF. For the CDR3, the DNA is TGTGCCAGCAGTTCGGTTTGGACCCTTGATAACTATGGCTACACCTTC. The chain links TRBV27 to TRBJ1-2, with no clear D. V lost 4 bases to trimming and J lost 1 base, with 16 bases between them. Germline V gene lookup returns CDR1 MNHEY and CDR2 SMNVEV (reference sequence). The length of the CDR3 is 16 residues.

This chain uses TRBV19 with TRBJ1-1, with a weak D call TRBD1 (6 bases). V was clipped by 4 bases and J by 0 bases, with 18 bases between them. The CDR3 covers 17 residues. Germline V gene data show CDR1 as LNHDA and CDR2 as SQIVND (reference sequence). The CDR3: CASSKSRRGAMNTEAFF. The CDR3 region has the DNA TGTGCCAGTAGTAAAAGCCGGCGGGGGGCGATGAACACTGAAGCTTTCTTT. Combining the CDR3 with reference TRBV19 and TRBJ1-1 gives the whole variable domain DGGITQSPKYLFRKEGQNVTLSCEQNLNHDAMYWYRQDPGQGLRLIYYSQIVNDFQKGDIAEGYSVSREKKESFPLTVTSAQKNPTAFYLCASSKSRRGAMNTEAFFGQGTRLTVV.

This chain joins TRBV5-1 and TRBJ1-4; TRBD1 might be the D (5 bases). The germline CDR1 and CDR2 sequences are SGHRS and YFSETQ. V shed 0 bases and J shed 6 bases, with 9 bases lying between them. The CDR3 spans 14 residues. This chain's CDR3 is CASSLVARDEKLFF. CDR3 in DNA: TGCGCCAGCAGCTTGGTAGCCAGGGATGAAAAACTGTTTTTT.

This chain links TRBV11-2 with TRBJ2-7; D possibly matches TRBD1 or TRBD2 (5 bases each). The germline CDR1 and CDR2 sequences are SGHAT and FQNNGV. The V and J ends lost 6 bases and 2 bases respectively, with 14 bases between them. There are 14 residues in the CDR3. The CDR3 DNA reads as TGTGCCAGCAGTCGTAGGGACGGAGCCTACGAGCAGTACTTC. It translates to CASSRRDGAYEQYF. The variable domain in full, completed from reference TRBV11-2 and TRBJ2-7, reads EAGVAQSPRYKIIEKRQSVAFWCNPISGHATLYWYQQILGQGPKLLIQFQNNGVVDDSQLPKDRFSAERLKGVDSTLKIQPAKLEDSAVYLCASSRRDGAYEQYFGPGTRLTVT.

This clone was counted only a few times. This chain uses TRBV6-5 with TRBJ2-2; 7 bases fit TRBD2. Trimming at V came to 0 bases and at J to 4 bases, leaving 2 bases not matched to a gene. This CDR3 is built from 15 residues. Per the germline V gene, CDR1 is MNHEY and CDR2 is SVGAGI. CDR3 nucleotides: TGTGCCAGCAGTTACTCGGGGGAGGGCACCGGGGAGCTGTTTTTT. It is translated as CASSYSGEGTGELFF.

This sequence joins TRBV6-1 and TRBJ1-3; 8 bases align to TRBD1. The V segment lost 5 bases and the J segment 0 bases; nucleotides outside the gene matches: 3. The CDR3 consists of 15 residues. Germline CDR1 and CDR2: MNHNS and SASEGT. This CDR3 is CASSRDRSSGNTIYF. The CDR3, as DNA: TGTGCCAGCAGTCGGGACAGGAGCTCTGGAAACACCATATATTTT.

This clone was detected a few times. This sequence joins TRBV15 and TRBJ1-5; possible D gene TRBD1, 5 bases. The CDR3 runs 14 residues. The ends were cut back, 9 bases at V and 2 bases at J, with 14 bases in the middle. Germline V CDR1 and CDR2: LNHNV, YYDKDF (reference sequence). The CDR3 DNA is TGTGCCACAGGGGTCTGGGGCGGCAATCAGCCCCAGCATTTT. It translates to CATGVWGGNQPQHF.

J is TRBJ1-5 and V is TRBV29-1, with 7 bases matching TRBD1. Per germline, CDR1 SQVTM and CDR2 ANQGSEA. CDR3 length equals 13 residues. Germline trimming cut 5 bases from V and 6 bases from J; bases unmatched to any gene: 7. CDR3 sequence reads: CSVTGEGSQPQHF. CDR3 sequence (DNA): TGCAGCGTTACAGGGGAAGGAAGTCAGCCCCAGCATTTT.

The rearrangement uses TRBV6-1 and TRBJ1-4, with a possible D match to TRBD1 (5 bases). V gave up 4 bases and J gave up 3 bases, with 9 bases separating them. CDR1 is MNHNS and CDR2 is SASEGT in the germline V gene. The length of the CDR3 is 14 residues. As DNA, the CDR3 is TGTGCCAGCAGTGGGGGGGGAGCTAATGAAAAACTGTTTTTT. Residues: CASSGGGANEKLFF.

This clone appeared a few times. This chain joins TRBV6-6 and TRBJ1-2, with 9 bases lining up with TRBD1. The CDR3 length is 15 residues. V lost 6 bases, J lost 2 bases, and 7 bases stayed unmatched. Germline V gene data show CDR1 as MNHNY and CDR2 as SVGAGI (reference sequence). The CDR3 bases are TGTGCCAGCAGAGAGGACAGGGGAGGGAACTATGGCTACACCTTC. As protein: CASREDRGGNYGYTF.

The sample holds a few counts of this clone. This CDR3 is CASKRATEAFF. The DNA of the CDR3 is TGTGCCAGTAAGAGGGCAACTGAAGCTTTCTTT. The chain combines TRBV19 with TRBJ1-1; no clear D. The CDR3 sequence is 11 residues long. V lost 7 bases and J 5 bases, leaving 8 bases between the germline ends. Germline V gene data show CDR1 as LNHDA and CDR2 as SQIVND (reference sequence).

This clone was recorded a few times. J is TRBJ2-4 and V is TRBV7-2; possibly TRBD2 for D (6 bases). Trimming cost V 5 bases and J 0 bases, with 8 bases left between them. This CDR3 is 14 amino acids long. The germline V gene has CDR1 SGHTA and CDR2 FQGNSA. This chain's CDR3 is CASSEGLAKNIQYF. For the CDR3, the DNA is TGTGCCAGCAGCGAGGGACTAGCCAAAAACATTCAGTACTTC.

This chain uses TRBV28 with TRBJ1-2; D gene ambiguous. There are 12 residues in the CDR3. CDR1 is MDHEN, CDR2 SYDVKM, per germline. V was cut by 5 bases and J by 4 bases, with 8 bases left in between. The CDR3 bases are TGTGCCAGCAGTCTCAAGTCCTATGGCTACACCTTC. Translation: CASSLKSYGYTF.

The DNA for the CDR3 is TGTGCCAGCAGCACAGGGGGCTTGGGGACCCAGTACTTC. As protein: CASSTGGLGTQYF. V and J are TRBV7-9 and TRBJ2-5; 9 nucleotides match TRBD1. Germline CDR1 and CDR2: SEHNR and FQNEAQ (reference sequence). CDR3 length equals 13 residues. With V trimmed by 5 bases and J by 7 bases, 5 bases remained unmatched.

This chain joins TRBV5-6 and TRBJ1-1, with D possibly being TRBD1 (6 bases). Trimming cost V 2 bases and J 5 bases, with 10 bases left between them. Germline CDR1 SGHDT, CDR2 YYEEEE. This CDR3 has 13 residues. In DNA form, the CDR3 reads TGTGCCAGCAGCTTAAAGGGGGGGACTGAAGCTTTCTTT. This codes for CASSLKGGTEAFF.

The rearrangement uses TRBV5-4 and TRBJ2-7, with 9 bases aligning to TRBD1. CDR1 is SGHNT, CDR2 YYREEE, per germline (reference sequence). This CDR3 spans 13 amino acids. Trimming removed 10 bases from V and 2 bases from J; junction bases left unmatched: 7. Here the CDR3 reads CAWGDRVAYEQYF. The CDR3 nucleotides read TGTGCCTGGGGGGACAGGGTGGCCTACGAGCAGTACTTC.

The chain is built from TRBV5-5 and TRBJ1-1; D is unclear. Germline V gene data show CDR1 as SGHKS and CDR2 as YYEKEE (reference sequence). With 1 base removed from V and 1 base from J, the gap between germline ends came to 8 bases. CDR3 length: 14 residues. The DNA of the CDR3 is TGTGCCAGCAGCTTGAGGATGGGGAACACTGAAGCTTTCTTT. Its protein product is CASSLRMGNTEAFF.

The CDR3 DNA is TGTGCCAGCAGCCAGACAGGCTCTGAAGCTTTCTTT. Amino acids: CASSQTGSEAFF. The V and J genes are TRBV28 and TRBJ1-1; D is perhaps TRBD1 (6 bases). CDR3 length: 12 amino acids. Looked up from germline, CDR1 is MDHEN and CDR2 is SYDVKM. The germline V and J ends were trimmed by 6 bases and 6 bases, with 11 bases remaining between them.

This clone came up once. The rearrangement joins TRBV4-2 to TRBJ1-1; D uncertain. CDR3 length equals 13 residues. CDR1 LGHNA and CDR2 YNFKEQ come from the germline V gene. Between the trimmed V and J ends, which lost 4 bases and 2 bases, there was a span of 8 bases. DNA of the CDR3: TGTGCCAGCAGCCCCGCGGACAACACTGAAGCTTTCTTT. It is translated as CASSPADNTEAFF.

This clone was recorded once. V usage is TRBV10-3 and J usage is TRBJ2-7, with D possibly TRBD2 on 6 matching bases. V was trimmed by 6 bases and J by 0 bases, leaving 15 bases between them. This CDR3 has 15 residues. Germline V gene data show CDR1 as ENHRY and CDR2 as SYGVKD. CDR3 in DNA: TGTGCCATCAGGGACGTGGCGGGGAGCTCCTACGAGCAGTACTTC. Protein sequence: CAIRDVAGSSYEQYF.

The V gene is TRBV9, the J gene TRBJ1-3; TRBD1 agrees at 11 bases. The CDR3 spans 17 residues. The germline V gene encodes CDR1 SGDLS and CDR2 YYNGEE. Unmatched junction bases numbered 2, after V lost 0 bases and J lost 0 bases. In nucleotides, the CDR3 is TGTGCCAGCAGCGTAGGCGGGACAGGGGGCTCTGGAAACACCATATATTTT. It yields the protein CASSVGGTGGSGNTIYF.

J is TRBJ1-4 and V is TRBV30, with D maybe TRBD1 (6 bases). The CDR3 spans 13 residues. Germline CDR1 is GTSNPN and CDR2 is SVGIG (reference sequence). Trimming left V 2 bases short and J 8 bases short, with 12 bases between. The CDR3 coding sequence is TGTGCCTGGAGTCCCAGGGGATGGGAAAAACTGTTTTTT. Protein product: CAWSPRGWEKLFF.